This T cell receptor beta chain appears in the sequencing data of a study of T-cell memory formation after mild COVID-19. Of note for this clonotype: Its specificity is not known.

Study-wide results and caveats: Contracting clones localized mainly to CM and EM when CD4+ and mainly to EMRA when CD8+.

Deletions cut 1 base from V and 0 bases from J, with 10 bases between. The CDR3 runs to 15 residues. The authors produced TCR alpha and TCR beta cDNA libraries with sample barcodes and UMIs by 5'RACE using constant-segment primers. TCRdb recomputed calls from the 5' RACE reads with MiXCR, one row per CDR3 protein. In the table there are under 300,000 distinct CDR3 sequences, over 15% of which are singletons. Sequencing input: PBMCs or a T cell subset sorted from them (not recorded which). The rearrangement uses TRBV12-3 or TRBV12-4 and TRBJ2-7; tentative D call: TRBD1 (6 bases). This receptor was taken from a man aged 18 to 30 who had mild COVID-19 (a few samples of this study predate the infection). Cell type and time point are not known. CDR3 DNA sequence: TGTGCCAGCAGTTTAGTAGGGGGTAGCTCCTACGAGCAGTACTTC. Translated: CASSLVGGSSYEQYF.